This is a list of T cell receptor beta chains from one sample in a study of cytomegalovirus exposure and HLA in healthy donors. Assay used: immunoSEQ multiplex PCR; TCRdb lists only in-frame clones, some missing. This table has some 200,000 clones, roughly 80% appearing once. The sample comprised PBMCs. These TCRs come from a woman between 50 and 59 years old in good health and CMV-seropositive. Both conserved end residues are part of each CDR3. Each record gives: V gene, clone size, D gene, J gene, CDR3 protein, CDR3 DNA. D genes are given only for firm matches. Clone sizes are given selectively: once, few, many, or a class where the clone is expanded.

TRBV16	NA	NA	TRBJ2-7	CASSPGSFYEQYF	TGTGCCAGCAGCCCGGGGAGTTTCTACGAGCAGTACTTC
TRBV2	few	NA	TRBJ2-1	CASSGLEGRNEQFF	TGTGCCAGCAGCGGTTTGGAGGGAAGGAATGAGCAGTTCTTC
TRBV19	NA	TRBD1	TRBJ2-1	CASSRPGQYNEQFF	TGTGCCAGTAGTCGGCCGGGACAGTACAATGAGCAGTTCTTC
TRBV4-3	NA	NA	TRBJ1-5	CASSQDRGGHQRHF	TGCGCCAGCAGCCAAGATAGGGGCGGTCATCAAAGGCATTTT
TRBV10-2	NA	NA	TRBJ1-2	CASSEGTPNYGYTF	TGCGCCAGCAGTGAGGGCACACCTAACTATGGCTACACCTTC
TRBV2	NA	TRBD2	TRBJ2-3	CASSKREGRADTQYF	TGTGCCAGCAGTAAACGGGAGGGCCGGGCAGATACGCAGTATTTT
TRBV28	NA	NA	TRBJ1-5	CASILGGSGNQPQHF	TGTGCCAGCATCCTCGGGGGTTCGGGCAATCAGCCCCAGCATTTT
TRBV21-1	NA	NA	TRBJ2-5	CASVPPRDFRRKETQYF	TGTGCCTCCGTGCCACCCCGGGACTTCCGAAGAAAAGAGACCCAGTACTTC
TRBV27	NA	NA	TRBJ2-1	CASSLNPSSYNEQFF	TGTGCCAGCAGTTTAAACCCGAGCTCCTACAATGAGCAGTTCTTC
TRBV30	few	NA	TRBJ1-5	CAWSGASLVQPQHF	TGTGCCTGGAGTGGGGCGTCTCTGGTTCAGCCCCAGCATTTT
TRBV19	NA	NA	TRBJ1-4	CASSKPGHGVDEKLFF	TGTGCCAGTAGTAAACCGGGACATGGGGTTGATGAAAAACTGTTTTTT
TRBV29-1	NA	TRBD2	TRBJ2-1	CSVEPGLASSYNEQFF	TGCAGCGTCGAGCCGGGACTAGCGAGCTCCTACAATGAGCAGTTCTTC
TRBV7-9	NA	TRBD2	TRBJ2-1	CASSEPGLASYNEQFF	TGTGCCAGCAGCGAACCGGGACTAGCGAGCTACAATGAGCAGTTCTTC
TRBV7-9	NA	TRBD2	TRBJ2-1	CASSLGLAGSGEQFF	TGTGCCAGCAGCCTGGGACTAGCAGGCTCGGGTGAGCAGTTCTTC
TRBV18	NA	NA	TRBJ1-1	CASSPGGGNTEAFF	TGTGCCAGCTCCCCTGGGGGCGGGAACACTGAAGCTTTCTTT
TRBV2	NA	NA	TRBJ2-7	CASSEQGPSYEQYF	TGTGCCAGCAGTGAACAGGGCCCCTCCTACGAGCAGTACTTC
TRBV6-5	once	NA	TRBJ1-1	CASSSPGGSTEAFF	TGTGCCAGCAGTTCCCCGGGTGGGTCCACTGAAGCTTTCTTT
TRBV10-3	NA	NA	TRBJ2-3	CAISESSSPDTQYF	TGTGCCATCAGTGAGTCAAGTAGTCCAGATACGCAGTATTTT
TRBV10-3	NA	NA	TRBJ1-3	CAISESTSSRNTIYF	TGTGCCATCAGTGAGTCGACATCCTCTCGGAACACCATATATTTT
TRBV4-1	NA	NA	TRBJ2-5	CASSQEAGYQETQYF	TGCGCCAGCAGCCAAGAGGCGGGGTACCAAGAGACCCAGTACTTC
TRBV29-1	NA	NA	TRBJ2-7	CSVEDLQGSAYEQYF	TGCAGCGTTGAAGATCTCCAGGGGTCTGCCTACGAGCAGTACTTC
TRBV19	NA	TRBD2	TRBJ2-7	CASSIWRGGSYEQYF	TGTGCCAGTAGTATATGGCGGGGGGGATCCTACGAGCAGTACTTC
TRBV2	NA	TRBD1	TRBJ1-1	CASSEGDRGLEAFF	TGTGCCAGCAGTGAAGGAGACAGGGGGCTCGAAGCTTTCTTT
TRBV2	NA	NA	TRBJ2-5	CASSEGGQETQYF	TGTGCCAGCAGTGAGGGCGGGCAAGAGACCCAGTACTTC
TRBV11-2	NA	TRBD1	TRBJ1-5	CASSLAGGTYQPQHF	TGTGCCAGCAGCTTAGCAGGGGGGACGTATCAGCCCCAGCATTTT
TRBV5-1	NA	NA	TRBJ1-4	CASTPNGLPEKLFF	TGCGCCAGCACACCGAACGGACTGCCTGAAAAACTGTTTTTT
TRBV4-1	NA	TRBD2	TRBJ2-7	CASSQSSGRGYEQYF	TGCGCCAGCAGCCAATCTAGCGGGAGAGGATACGAGCAGTACTTC
TRBV7-2	NA	NA	TRBJ1-1	CASSLRQMNTEAFF	TGTGCCAGCAGCTTACGACAGATGAACACTGAAGCTTTCTTT
TRBV7-9	NA	TRBD1	TRBJ1-1	CASSDRGFRAFF	TGTGCCAGCAGCGACAGGGGTTTCAGGGCTTTCTTT
TRBV30	NA	TRBD2	TRBJ2-3	CAWGGRTSGADTQYF	TGTGCCTGGGGGGGCAGGACTAGCGGGGCAGATACGCAGTATTTT
TRBV11-2	NA	TRBD1	TRBJ2-2	CASRLGTGDTGELFF	TGTGCCAGCAGACTCGGGACAGGGGACACCGGGGAGCTGTTTTTT